The 8 T cell receptor beta chains below were found in one sample sequenced in a study of cytomegalovirus exposure and HLA in healthy donors. Researchers ran the PCR with 60 Vbeta and 13 Jbeta primers. Measured with immunoSEQ multiplex PCR; TCRdb has only the in-frame clones, and not every one. The sample carries fewer than 120,000 clones, approximately 83% recorded once. Sequenced: PBMCs. The source of these receptors is a man aged 35 to 55 in good health and CMV-seronegative.

The V and J genes are TRBV7-2 and TRBJ1-6; TRBD1 is a possible D gene (6 bases). Trimming stripped 5 bases from V and 7 bases from J, with 12 bases between. Germline loops: CDR1 SGHTA, CDR2 FQGNSA. The CDR3 totals 14 residues. CDR3 nucleotides: TGTGCCAGCAGCCAGAACAGGGTGAATTCACCCCTCCACTTT. Amino acid sequence: CASSQNRVNSPLHF.

V and J are TRBV6-5 and TRBJ1-1, with D unclear. This CDR3 region has 14 residues. Trimming pared 6 bases from V and 1 base from J, leaving 12 bases between. CDR1 and CDR2 (germline): MNHEY, SVGAGI. The CDR3 region is CASRRQAPNTEAFF. CDR3 sequence (DNA): TGTGCCAGCAGGCGGCAAGCTCCGAACACTGAAGCTTTCTTT.

V is TRBV28 and J is TRBJ1-2, with D perhaps TRBD1 (5 bases). CDR1 is MDHEN, CDR2 SYDVKM, per germline. The germline V and J ends were trimmed by 4 bases and 8 bases, with 26 bases remaining between them. The CDR3 loop spans 17 amino acids. CDR3 in amino acids: CASSYGSIMGRLVGYTF. CDR3 coding DNA: TGTGCCAGCAGTTATGGGTCCATAATGGGGCGGTTAGTGGGCTACACCTTC.

The rearrangement uses TRBV19 and TRBJ2-3, with 8 positions matching TRBD2. Germline V lookup: CDR1 LNHDA, CDR2 SQIVND (reference sequence). CDR3 size: 15 residues. V lost 3 bases and J lost 3; bases outside the gene matches: 5. The CDR3 loop is CASSIGERGTDTQYF. The CDR3 DNA reads TGTGCCAGTAGTATTGGTGAGCGGGGGACAGATACGCAGTATTTT.

This clone was recorded once. The rearrangement uses TRBV6-5 and TRBJ2-5; tentative D call: TRBD2 (6 bases). This CDR3 spans 13 amino acids. Deletions cut 2 bases from V and 5 bases from J, with 9 bases between. CDR1 is MNHEY and CDR2 is SVGAGI in the germline V gene. The CDR3 sequence: CASSYRGGETQYF. CDR3 nucleotides: TGTGCCAGCAGTTACAGGGGAGGCGAGACCCAGTACTTC.

This clone occurred a few times. The chain links TRBV28 to TRBJ1-4; possibly TRBD1 for D (6 bases). The ends were cut back, 1 base at V and 5 bases at J, with 14 bases in the middle. CDR1 is MDHEN, CDR2 SYDVKM, per germline. The CDR3 runs 16 residues. CDR3 nucleotides: TGTGCCAGCAGTTTATATACGACAGGACGAAATGAAAAACTGTTTTTT. Translation: CASSLYTTGRNEKLFF.

The chain employs TRBV4-1 and TRBJ1-4, with TRBD1 matching 9 bases. Trimming took 4 bases from V and 7 from J; bases not matched to a gene: 4. Germline CDR1 MGHRA, CDR2 YSYEKL. CDR3 length equals 14 residues. The CDR3 nucleotides read TGCGCCAGCAGCCTCGGGACAGGGCGTGAAAAACTGTTTTTT. As protein: CASSLGTGREKLFF.

The chain is built from TRBV6-5 and TRBJ1-3; D gene unclear. The germline CDR1 and CDR2 sequences are MNHEY and SVGAGI. V was pared by 3 bases and J by 4 bases, with 10 bases between. The CDR3 is 14 residues long. This CDR3 reads CASSYSSGGNTIYF. As DNA, the CDR3 is TGTGCCAGCAGTTATAGCTCGGGAGGAAACACCATATATTTT.